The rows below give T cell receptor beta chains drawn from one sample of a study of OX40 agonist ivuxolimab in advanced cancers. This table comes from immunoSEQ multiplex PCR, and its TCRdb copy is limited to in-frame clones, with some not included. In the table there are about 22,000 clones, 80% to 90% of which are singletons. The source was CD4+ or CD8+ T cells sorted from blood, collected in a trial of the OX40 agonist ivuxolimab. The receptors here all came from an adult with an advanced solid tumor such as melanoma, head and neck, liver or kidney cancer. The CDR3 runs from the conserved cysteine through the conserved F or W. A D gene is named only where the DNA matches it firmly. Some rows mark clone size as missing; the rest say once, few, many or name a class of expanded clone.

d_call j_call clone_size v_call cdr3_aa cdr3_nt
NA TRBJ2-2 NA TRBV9 CASSPHPGELFF TGTGCCAGCAGCCCCCACCCCGGGGAGCTGTTTTTT
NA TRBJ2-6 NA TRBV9 CASSETMRVGANVLTF TGTGCCAGCAGCGAAACAATGCGGGTTGGGGCCAACGTCCTGACTTTC
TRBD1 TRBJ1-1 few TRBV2 CASRENRGGSTEAFF TGTGCCAGCAGAGAAAACAGGGGCGGGAGCACTGAAGCTTTCTTT
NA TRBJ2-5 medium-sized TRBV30 CAWSRSQAPGETQYF TGTGCCTGGAGTCGGAGTCAGGCTCCCGGGGAGACCCAGTACTTC
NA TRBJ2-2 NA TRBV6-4 CASSRSSDAGELFF TGTGCCAGCAGTAGGTCTAGCGACGCCGGGGAGCTGTTTTTT
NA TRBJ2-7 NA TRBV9 CASSVDASVNEQYF TGTGCCAGCAGCGTAGATGCTAGCGTAAACGAGCAGTACTTC
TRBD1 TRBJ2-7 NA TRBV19 CASSIIQGAAYEQYF TGTGCCAGTAGTATTATTCAGGGGGCGGCCTACGAGCAGTACTTC
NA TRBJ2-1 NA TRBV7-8 CASSLGIASYNEQFF TGTGCCAGCAGCTTAGGTATAGCGAGCTACAATGAGCAGTTCTTC
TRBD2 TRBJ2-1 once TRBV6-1 CASTGGPDEQFF TGTGCCAGCACGGGAGGGCCCGATGAGCAGTTCTTC
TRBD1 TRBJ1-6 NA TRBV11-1 CASSLGQGNSPLHF TGTGCCAGCAGTCTGGGACAGGGGAATTCACCCCTCCACTTT
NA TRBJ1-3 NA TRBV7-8 CASSLGSGISGNTIYF TGTGCCAGCAGCTTAGGGAGCGGTATCTCTGGAAACACCATATATTTT
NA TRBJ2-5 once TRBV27 CASARGNSETQYF TGTGCCAGCGCGAGGGGAAACTCCGAGACCCAGTACTTC
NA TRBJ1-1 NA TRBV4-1 CATGPPGNTEAFF TGCGCTACAGGCCCCCCAGGGAACACTGAAGCTTTCTTT
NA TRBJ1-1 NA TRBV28 CASTPEGDTEAFF TGTGCCAGCACCCCGGAGGGCGACACTGAAGCTTTCTTT
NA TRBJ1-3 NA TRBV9 CASSGEGSGKDAGNTIYF TGTGCCAGCAGCGGCGAAGGGTCCGGGAAGGACGCTGGAAACACCATATATTTT